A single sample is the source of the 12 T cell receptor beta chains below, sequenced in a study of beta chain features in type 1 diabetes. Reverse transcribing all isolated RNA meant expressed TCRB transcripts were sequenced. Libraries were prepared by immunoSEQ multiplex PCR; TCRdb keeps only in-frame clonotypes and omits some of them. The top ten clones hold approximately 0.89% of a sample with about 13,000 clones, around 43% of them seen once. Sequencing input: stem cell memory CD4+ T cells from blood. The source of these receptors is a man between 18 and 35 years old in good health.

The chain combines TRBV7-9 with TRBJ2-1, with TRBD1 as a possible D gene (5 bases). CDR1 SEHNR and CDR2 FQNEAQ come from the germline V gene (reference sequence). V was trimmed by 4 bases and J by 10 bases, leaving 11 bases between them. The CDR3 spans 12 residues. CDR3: CASSSQGLEQFF. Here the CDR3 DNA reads TGTGCCAGCAGCTCCCAGGGTTTAGAGCAGTTCTTC.

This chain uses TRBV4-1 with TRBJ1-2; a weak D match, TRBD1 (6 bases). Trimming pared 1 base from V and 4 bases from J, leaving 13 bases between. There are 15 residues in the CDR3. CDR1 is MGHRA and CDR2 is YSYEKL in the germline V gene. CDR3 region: CASSQGAGGPYGYTF. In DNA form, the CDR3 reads TGCGCCAGCAGCCAAGGGGCTGGGGGCCCCTATGGCTACACCTTC.

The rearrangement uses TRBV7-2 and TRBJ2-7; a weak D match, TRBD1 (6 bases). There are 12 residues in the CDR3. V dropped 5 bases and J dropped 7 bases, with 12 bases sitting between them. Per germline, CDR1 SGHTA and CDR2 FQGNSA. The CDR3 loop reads CASSQTGREQYF. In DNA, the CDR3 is TGTGCCAGCAGCCAAACAGGGCGGGAGCAGTACTTC.

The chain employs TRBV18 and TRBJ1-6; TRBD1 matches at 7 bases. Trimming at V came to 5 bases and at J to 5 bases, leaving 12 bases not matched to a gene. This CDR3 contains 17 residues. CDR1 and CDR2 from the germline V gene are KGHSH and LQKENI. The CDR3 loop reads CASSSQTGEVNNSPLHF. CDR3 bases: TGTGCCAGCTCATCTCAAACAGGGGAGGTTAATAATTCACCCCTCCACTTT.

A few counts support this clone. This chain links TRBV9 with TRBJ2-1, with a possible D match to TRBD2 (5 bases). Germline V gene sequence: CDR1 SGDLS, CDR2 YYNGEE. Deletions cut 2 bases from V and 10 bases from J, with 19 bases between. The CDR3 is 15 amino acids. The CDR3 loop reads CASSVVAGPYGEQFF. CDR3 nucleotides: TGTGCCAGCAGCGTCGTGGCGGGCCCCTACGGAGAGCAGTTCTTC. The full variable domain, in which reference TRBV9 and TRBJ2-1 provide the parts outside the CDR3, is DSGVTQTPKHLITATGQRVTLRCSPRSGDLSVYWYQQSLDQGLQFLIQYYNGEERAKGNILERFSAQQFPDLHSELNLSSLELGDSALYFCASSVVAGPYGEQFFGPGTRLTVL.

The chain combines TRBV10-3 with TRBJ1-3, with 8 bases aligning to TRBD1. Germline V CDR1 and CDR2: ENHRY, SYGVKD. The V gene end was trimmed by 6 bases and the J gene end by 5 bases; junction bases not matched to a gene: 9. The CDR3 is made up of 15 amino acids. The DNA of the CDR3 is TGTGCCATCAGATCCCCGGACAGGGACCGAAACACCATATATTTT. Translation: CAIRSPDRDRNTIYF.

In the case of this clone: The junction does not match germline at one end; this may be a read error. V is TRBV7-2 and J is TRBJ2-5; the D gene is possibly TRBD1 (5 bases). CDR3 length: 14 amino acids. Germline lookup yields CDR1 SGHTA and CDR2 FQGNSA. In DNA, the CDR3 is TGCGCCAGCAGCCAAGGACAAACCCAAGAGACCCAGTACTTC. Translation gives CASSQGQTQETQYF.

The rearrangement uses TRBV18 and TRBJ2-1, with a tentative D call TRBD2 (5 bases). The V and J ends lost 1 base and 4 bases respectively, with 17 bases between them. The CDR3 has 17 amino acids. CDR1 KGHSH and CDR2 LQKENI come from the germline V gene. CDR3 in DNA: TGTGCCAGCTCACCACTATCAATAGCGCGGTGGTACAATGAGCAGTTCTTC. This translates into CASSPLSIARWYNEQFF.

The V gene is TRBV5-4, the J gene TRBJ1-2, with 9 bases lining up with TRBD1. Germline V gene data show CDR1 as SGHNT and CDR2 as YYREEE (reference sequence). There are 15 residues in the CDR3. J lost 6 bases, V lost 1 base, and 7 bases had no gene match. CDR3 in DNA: TGTGCCAGCAGCTTGCGACAGGGGGGATCGGATGGCTACACCTTC. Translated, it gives CASSLRQGGSDGYTF.

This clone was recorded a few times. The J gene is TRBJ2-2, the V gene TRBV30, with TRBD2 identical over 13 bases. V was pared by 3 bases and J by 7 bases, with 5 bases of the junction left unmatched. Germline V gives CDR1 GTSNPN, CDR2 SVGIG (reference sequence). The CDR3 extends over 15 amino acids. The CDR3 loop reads CAWSRLAGGRGELFF. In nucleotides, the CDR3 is TGTGCCTGGAGCCGACTAGCGGGGGGTCGCGGGGAGCTGTTTTTT.

CDR3 sequence (DNA): TGTGCCAGCTCACCACCGGTAGCAGGGATAGAGACCCAGTACTTC. This encodes CASSPPVAGIETQYF. The V call is TRBV18, the J call TRBJ2-5; D is possibly TRBD1 (5 bases). CDR3 length: 15 residues. The V gene lost 0 bases and the J gene lost 4 bases, with 12 bases spanning the gap. The germline V gene has CDR1 KGHSH and CDR2 LQKENI. Combining the CDR3 with reference TRBV18 and TRBJ2-5 gives the whole variable domain NAGVMQNPRHLVRRRGQEARLRCSPMKGHSHVYWYRQLPEEGLKFMVYLQKENIIDESGMPKERFSAEFPKEGPSILRIQQVVRGDSAAYFCASSPPVAGIETQYFGPGTRLLVL.

As DNA, the CDR3 is TGTGCCAGCTCACCCTCGGACATAAGTGAAAAACTGTTTTTT. As protein: CASSPSDISEKLFF. The genes are TRBV18 and TRBJ1-4; D perhaps matches TRBD1 (5 bases). Germline CDR1 and CDR2: KGHSH and LQKENI. The CDR3 loop spans 14 amino acids. With 3 bases removed from V and 7 bases from J, the gap between germline ends came to 12 bases. The entire variable domain, with the rest obtained from reference TRBV18 and TRBJ1-4, is as follows: NAGVMQNPRHLVRRRGQEARLRCSPMKGHSHVYWYRQLPEEGLKFMVYLQKENIIDESGMPKERFSAEFPKEGPSILRIQQVVRGDSAAYFCASSPSDISEKLFFGSGTQLSVL.